The 30 T cell receptor beta chains listed next were all sequenced from one sample in a study of blood T cell repertoires in COVID-19. Measured with immunoSEQ multiplex PCR; TCRdb has only the in-frame clones, and not every one. The data show approximately 210,000 clones, with more than 70% seen just once and under 3% held by the top ten. The specimen was peripheral blood. The origin of the receptors is a man in his fifties or sixties with active or convalescent COVID-19.

This rearrangement joins TRBV6-5 to TRBJ1-1; no reliable D call. The CDR3 covers 15 residues. V was pared by 2 bases and J by 1 base, with 11 bases between. The V gene's germline CDR1 is MNHEY and CDR2 SVGAGI. CDR3 sequence (DNA): TGTGCCAGCAGTTACGAGCGGGGAGGGAACACTGAAGCTTTCTTT. Protein product: CASSYERGGNTEAFF.

As DNA, the CDR3 is TGTGCCAGCAGTTACTACAGGCTTCAGAGCTCTGGAAACACCATATATTTT. The encoded protein is CASSYYRLQSSGNTIYF. The genes are TRBV6-2 or TRBV6-3 and TRBJ1-3; TRBD1 might be the D (5 bases). Trimming stripped 1 base from V and 0 bases from J, with 13 bases between. CDR3 size: 17 residues. Germline CDR1 MNHEY, CDR2 SVGEGT.

The rearrangement links TRBV10-1 to TRBJ2-2; possibly TRBD1 for D (6 bases). Germline assignment: CDR1 WNHNN and CDR2 SYGVQD (reference sequence). V lost 7 bases and J lost 1, with 13 bases in between. The CDR3 covers 15 residues. The CDR3 coding sequence is TGCGCCAGCACCCGGCAGGGGAGGAACACCGGGGAGCTGTTTTTT. It specifies CASTRQGRNTGELFF.

This chain connects TRBV2 to TRBJ2-7, with D unresolved. Germline V gene data show CDR1 as SNHLY and CDR2 as FYNNEI. The CDR3 totals 12 residues. The V end lost 5 bases, the J end lost 0 bases, and 5 bases lay between the germline ends. The CDR3 DNA reads as TGTGCCAGCAGTTCTTTCTCCTACGAGCAGTACTTC. Translation: CASSSFSYEQYF.

The chain joins TRBV6-2 or TRBV6-3 to TRBJ1-5, with a weak D call TRBD1 (5 bases). The germline CDR1 and CDR2 sequences are MNHEY and SVGEGT. The CDR3 sequence is 16 residues long. Trimming left V 5 bases short and J 1 base short, with 15 bases between. CDR3 loop: CASSRGGPRSNQPQHF. The CDR3, as DNA: TGTGCCAGCAGTCGCGGGGGACCGAGGAGCAATCAGCCCCAGCATTTT.

This chain uses TRBV12-5 with TRBJ2-7, with a tentative D call TRBD1 (6 bases). Per the germline V gene, CDR1 is LGHNT and CDR2 is FRNRAP. The CDR3 has 14 amino acids. Trimming cost V 2 bases and J 5 bases, with 13 bases left between them. The chain's CDR3 is CASGLPTTGNEQYF. The CDR3 DNA reads as TGTGCTAGTGGTTTGCCTACGACAGGTAACGAGCAGTACTTC.

The chain combines TRBV5-4 with TRBJ1-1; 10 positions agree with TRBD1. The CDR3 is 15 amino acids. Germline loops: CDR1 SGHNT, CDR2 YYREEE (reference sequence). The ends lost 4 bases at V and 4 bases at J; junction bases unmatched: 7. The CDR3: CASSPRTGGATEAFF. DNA of the CDR3: TGTGCCAGCAGCCCTCGGACAGGGGGTGCCACTGAAGCTTTCTTT.

The V gene is TRBV3-1 (or the pseudogene TRBV3-2), the J gene TRBJ1-3; possible D gene TRBD1, 5 bases. CDR1 is LGHDT and CDR2 is YNNKEL in the germline V gene (reference sequence). Trimming pared 0 bases from V and 4 bases from J, leaving 13 bases between. The CDR3 extends over 16 amino acids. CDR3 residues: CASSQDIAGRGNTIYF. CDR3 in DNA: TGTGCCAGCAGCCAAGATATAGCAGGGCGAGGAAACACCATATATTTT.

This chain links TRBV2 with TRBJ2-7; perhaps TRBD2 as D (6 bases). The CDR3 loop spans 14 amino acids. Germline-derived CDR1 and CDR2 are SNHLY and FYNNEI. Trimming took 5 bases from V and 7 from J, leaving 18 bases between them. The CDR3 is CASSRERGLGEQYF. CDR3 in DNA: TGTGCCAGCAGTCGCGAACGGGGGTTGGGGGAGCAGTACTTC.

The gene calls are TRBV7-6 and TRBJ2-1, with 13 bases aligning to TRBD2. Germline V gives CDR1 SGHVS, CDR2 FNYEAQ. This CDR3 region has 18 residues. J lost 2 bases, V lost 5 bases, and 9 bases had no gene match. This CDR3 reads CASSPGLAGEGTYNEQFF. Written as DNA, the CDR3 is TGTGCCAGCAGCCCAGGACTAGCGGGAGAAGGAACCTACAATGAGCAGTTCTTC.

The chain uses TRBV5-6 and TRBJ2-5; 7 bases are shared with TRBD1. In germline, CDR1 is SGHDT, CDR2 YYEEEE. V lost 3 bases to trimming and J lost 2 bases; unmatched junction nucleotides: 7. The CDR3 contains 15 residues. CDR3 DNA sequence: TGTGCCAGCAGCTCCCGACAGGGCCTTCAAGAGACCCAGTACTTC. Its protein is CASSSRQGLQETQYF.

The chain employs TRBV5-1 and TRBJ1-6; D gene uncertain. V was shortened by 3 bases and J by 5 bases, with 15 bases between the two germline ends. Germline loops: CDR1 SGHRS, CDR2 YFSETQ. This CDR3 contains 16 residues. The CDR3 is CASSSGAAEHNSPLHF. Here the CDR3 DNA reads TGCGCCAGCAGCTCGGGAGCAGCGGAACATAATTCACCCCTCCACTTT.

The chain links TRBV29-1 to TRBJ2-5; 9 bases are shared with TRBD1. Trimming took 4 bases from V and 4 from J; bases not matched to a gene: 4. The V gene's germline CDR1 is SQVTM and CDR2 ANQGSEA. The CDR3 spans 13 residues. The CDR3 loop is CSVVTGGVETQYF. In nucleotides, the CDR3 is TGCAGCGTTGTAACAGGGGGCGTAGAGACCCAGTACTTC.

The rearrangement joins TRBV19 to TRBJ1-1; D might be TRBD1 (5 bases). V lost 8 bases and J 10 bases, leaving 14 bases between the germline ends. The germline CDR1 and CDR2 sequences are LNHDA and SQIVND (reference sequence). The CDR3 runs 11 residues. In DNA, the CDR3 is TGTGCCAGTGGTAGGGGCGCTGGAGCTTTCTTT. The encoded protein is CASGRGAGAFF.

This chain uses TRBV7-8 with TRBJ1-4; 7 nucleotides match TRBD1. J gave up 12 bases and V 5 bases, and 24 bases lay outside the gene matches. This CDR3 is built from 18 residues. Germline-derived CDR1 and CDR2 are SGHVS and FQNEAQ. CDR3 region: CASSRLGQRQPKQWELFF. CDR3 bases: TGTGCCAGCAGCCGATTGGGACAGCGCCAACCCAAACAATGGGAACTGTTTTTT.

The rearrangement joins TRBV27 to TRBJ1-1, with TRBD1 matching over 7 bases. Germline assignment: CDR1 MNHEY and CDR2 SMNVEV (reference sequence). The CDR3 contains 13 residues. J was trimmed by 3 bases and V by 7 bases; bases with no gene match: 5. The CDR3 DNA follows: TGTGCCAGCACTCCTAGGGGGCACACTGAAGCTTTCTTT. This codes for CASTPRGHTEAFF.

The J gene is TRBJ2-7, the V gene TRBV5-1; no reliable D call. The V gene lost 5 bases and the J gene lost 6 bases, with 12 bases spanning the gap. The CDR3 has 12 amino acids. The germline CDR1 and CDR2 sequences are SGHRS and YFSETQ. The CDR3 sequence: CASRLSEFEQYF. CDR3 sequence (DNA): TGCGCCAGCAGGCTATCCGAGTTCGAGCAGTACTTC.

CDR3 in DNA: TGTGCCAGCAGCTTCACTGGCACTGAAGCTTTCTTT. This translates into CASSFTGTEAFF. The J gene is TRBJ1-1, the V gene TRBV7-9, with D unresolved. V dropped 3 bases and J dropped 4 bases, with 6 bases sitting between them. CDR3 length: 12 amino acids. CDR1 SEHNR and CDR2 FQNEAQ come from the germline V gene (reference sequence).

J is TRBJ2-1 and V is TRBV6-6; 11 nucleotides match TRBD1. CDR1 is MNHNY and CDR2 is SVGAGI in the germline V gene (reference sequence). This CDR3 is built from 15 residues. Trimming at V came to 6 bases and at J to 3 bases, leaving 4 bases not matched to a gene. CDR3 residues: CASSGQGASYNEQFF. The CDR3 DNA sequence: TGTGCCAGCAGCGGACAGGGGGCGAGCTACAATGAGCAGTTCTTC.

The chain has TRBV9 and TRBJ1-2, with 7 bases lining up with TRBD1. The germline V gene has CDR1 SGDLS and CDR2 YYNGEE. The CDR3 has 14 residues. The V segment lost 0 bases and the J segment 8 bases; nucleotides outside the gene matches: 7. Here the CDR3 reads CASSVAGGQVGYTF. Written as DNA, the CDR3 is TGTGCCAGCAGCGTAGCAGGGGGGCAGGTGGGCTACACCTTC.

This chain links TRBV6-5 with TRBJ2-7; TRBD1 might be the D (6 bases). This CDR3 is built from 16 residues. The germline V gene has CDR1 MNHEY and CDR2 SVGAGI. V was cut by 2 bases and J by 2 bases, with 16 bases left in between. CDR3: CASSYEGHRGTYEQYF. The CDR3 DNA follows: TGTGCCAGCAGTTACGAGGGACACCGAGGGACCTACGAGCAGTACTTC.

This chain links TRBV7-2 with TRBJ2-1; D may be TRBD2 (7 bases). The CDR3 loop spans 13 amino acids. Germline V gene lookup returns CDR1 SGHTA and CDR2 FQGNSA. The V end was cut by 4 bases, the J end by 15 bases, with 19 bases between. The CDR3 sequence is CASSSRRGGEVFF. DNA of the CDR3: TGTGCCAGCAGCTCCCGTAGGGGGGGAGAGGTGTTCTTC.

This clone was seen once. The rearrangement uses TRBV28 and TRBJ2-3, with TRBD1 matching 9 bases. This CDR3 has 15 residues. The trim removed 3 bases at V and 1 base at J, leaving 2 bases unmatched. Germline assignment: CDR1 MDHEN and CDR2 SYDVKM. Here the CDR3 DNA reads TGTGCCAGCAGTTTTCGGACAGGGGGCACAGATACGCAGTATTTT. Translating it yields CASSFRTGGTDTQYF. The variable domain in full, completed from reference TRBV28 and TRBJ2-3, reads DVKVTQSSRYLVKRTGEKVFLECVQDMDHENMFWYRQDPGLGLRLIYFSYDVKMKEKGDIPEGYSVSREKKERFSLILESASTNQTSMYLCASSFRTGGTDTQYFGPGTRLTVL.

The CDR3 here is CASSPQGLNTEAFF. CDR3 sequence (DNA): TGCGCCAGCAGCCCCCAGGGGTTGAACACTGAAGCTTTCTTT. The chain uses TRBV5-1 and TRBJ1-1; perhaps TRBD1 as D (6 bases). Germline assignment: CDR1 SGHRS and CDR2 YFSETQ. Trimming took 4 bases from V and 0 from J, leaving 10 bases between them. The CDR3 contains 14 residues.

This clone was seen a single time. This rearrangement joins TRBV19 to TRBJ2-1, with TRBD2 identical over 7 bases. Germline V gives CDR1 LNHDA, CDR2 SQIVND (reference sequence). This CDR3 has 18 residues. V lost 1 base and J lost 5; bases outside the gene matches: 14. The CDR3: CASSIVGGAASTNNEQFF. The CDR3, as DNA: TGTGCCAGTAGTATAGTGGGAGGGGCGGCTAGCACCAACAATGAGCAGTTCTTC.

The chain combines TRBV27 with TRBJ2-7, with 9 bases identical to TRBD2. Germline CDR1 reads MNHEY; CDR2 reads SMNVEV (reference sequence). J lost 9 bases, V lost 5 bases, and 5 bases had no gene match. The CDR3 is 12 residues long. For the CDR3, the DNA is TGTGCCAGCAGTCCGGGACTAGCCGGGCAGTACTTC. It is translated as CASSPGLAGQYF.

The V and J genes are TRBV13 and TRBJ2-5, with D tentatively TRBD2 (6 bases). There are 12 residues in the CDR3. Germline CDR1 and CDR2: PRHDT and FYEKMQ (reference sequence). Trimming shortened V by 5 bases and J by 7 bases, and 11 bases separated the two germline ends. The CDR3 loop is CASSPGRGTQYF. The CDR3 coding sequence is TGTGCCAGCAGCCCAGGGCGGGGGACCCAGTACTTC.

CDR3 coding DNA: TGCGCCAGTTCGGGGGGCGCGAGGACAGATACGCAGTATTTT. This codes for CASSGGARTDTQYF. This chain links TRBV5-1 with TRBJ2-3; D may be TRBD2 (7 bases). V shed 8 bases and J shed 3 bases, with 16 bases lying between them. Germline values: CDR1 SGHRS, CDR2 YFSETQ. The CDR3 spans 14 residues.

The chain couples TRBV19 to TRBJ1-1; 7 positions agree with TRBD1. Germline V gene data show CDR1 as LNHDA and CDR2 as SQIVND (reference sequence). The CDR3 has 11 residues. CDR3 region: CASAQGAEAFF. Written as DNA, the CDR3 is TGTGCGTCGGCCCAGGGGGCTGAAGCTTTCTTT.

This clone was counted between two and nine times. The gene calls are TRBV30 and TRBJ2-7; TRBD2 aligns across 10 bases. In germline, CDR1 is GTSNPN, CDR2 SVGIG (reference sequence). After removal of 4 bases from V and 6 bases from J, the junction contained 18 bases not matched to a gene. The CDR3 extends over 17 amino acids. The CDR3 sequence: CAWNVGVGGLARGEQYF. CDR3 DNA: TGTGCCTGGAATGTTGGAGTAGGGGGACTAGCGAGGGGCGAGCAGTACTTC.